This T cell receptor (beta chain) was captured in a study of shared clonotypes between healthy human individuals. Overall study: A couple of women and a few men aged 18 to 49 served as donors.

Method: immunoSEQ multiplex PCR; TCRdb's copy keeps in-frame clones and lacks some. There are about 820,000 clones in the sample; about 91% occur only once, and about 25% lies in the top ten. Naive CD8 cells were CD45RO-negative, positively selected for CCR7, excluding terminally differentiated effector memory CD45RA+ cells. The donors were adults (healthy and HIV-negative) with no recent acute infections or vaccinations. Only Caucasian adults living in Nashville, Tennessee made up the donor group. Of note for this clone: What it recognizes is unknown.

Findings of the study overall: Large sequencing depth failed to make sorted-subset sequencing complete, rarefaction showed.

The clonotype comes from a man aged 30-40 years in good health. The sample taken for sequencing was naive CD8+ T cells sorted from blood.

This chain's CDR3 is CASSQGQGASYEQYF. In DNA, the CDR3 is TGTGCCAGTAGCCAAGGACAGGGGGCGTCCTACGAGCAGTACTTC. The genes are TRBV7-9 and TRBJ2-7; TRBD1 aligns across 11 bases. The germline V gene has CDR1 SEHNR and CDR2 FQNEAQ (reference sequence). The V gene end was trimmed by 9 bases and the J gene end by 1 base; junction bases not matched to a gene: 8. This CDR3 comprises 15 residues. The variable domain in full, completed from reference TRBV7-9 and TRBJ2-7, reads DTGVSQNPRHKITKRGQNVTFRCDPISEHNRLYWYRQTLGQGPEFLTYFQNEAQLEKSRLLSDRFSAERPKGSFSTLEIQRTEQGDSAMYLCASSQGQGASYEQYFGPGTRLTVT.